This TCR beta chain appears in the sequencing data of a study of shared clonotypes between healthy human individuals. TCRdb's table, derived via immunoSEQ multiplex PCR, lists solely in-frame clones and lacks some. Of hundreds of thousands of clones listed, 90% to 97% are singletons. Study results and limitations: Sorted-subset sequencing, rarefaction showed, was incomplete despite large depth.

The germline V and J ends were trimmed by 1 base and 4 bases, with 9 bases remaining between them. Per germline, CDR1 LGHNT and CDR2 FRNRAP. The CDR3 has 14 residues. Concerning this clone: Its antigen is unknown.

Every one of the donors was a Caucasian adult that lived in Nashville, Tennessee. The chain is built from TRBV12-5 and TRBJ2-3, with D possibly TRBD1 on 6 matching bases. The source of this sequence is a woman aged 25 to 45 in good health. Input material: naive CD4+ T cells sorted from blood. Subset given: CD45RA+ positively selected. The CDR3 spells CASGLGQVPDTQYF. The CDR3 DNA is TGTGCTAGTGGTTTGGGACAGGTGCCAGATACGCAGTATTTT.